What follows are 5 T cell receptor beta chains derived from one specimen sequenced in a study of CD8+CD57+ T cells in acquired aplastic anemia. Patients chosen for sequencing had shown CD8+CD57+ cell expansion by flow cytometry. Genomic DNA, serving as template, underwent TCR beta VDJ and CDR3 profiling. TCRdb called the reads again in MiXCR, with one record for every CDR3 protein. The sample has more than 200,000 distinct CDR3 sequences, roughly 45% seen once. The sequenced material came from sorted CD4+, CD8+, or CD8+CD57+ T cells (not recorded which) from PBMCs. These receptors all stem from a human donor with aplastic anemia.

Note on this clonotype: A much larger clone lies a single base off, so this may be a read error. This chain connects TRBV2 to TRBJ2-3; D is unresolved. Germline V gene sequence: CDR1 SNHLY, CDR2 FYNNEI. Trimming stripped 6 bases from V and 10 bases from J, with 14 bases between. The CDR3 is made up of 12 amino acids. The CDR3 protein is CASSPTQYSQYF. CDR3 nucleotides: TGTGCCAGCAGCCCAACCCAGTACTCGCAGTATTTT.

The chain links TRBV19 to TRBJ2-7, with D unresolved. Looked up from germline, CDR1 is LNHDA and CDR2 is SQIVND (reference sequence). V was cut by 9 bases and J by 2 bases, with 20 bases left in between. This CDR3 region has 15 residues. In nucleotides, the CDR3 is TGTGCCAGCTGCCATGTAGCAAGGCCAACCTACGAGCAGTACTTC. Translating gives CASCHVARPTYEQYF. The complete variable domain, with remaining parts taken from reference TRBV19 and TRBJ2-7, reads DGGITQSPKYLFRKEGQNVTLSCEQNLNHDAMYWYRQDPGQGLRLIYYSQIVNDFQKGDIAEGYSVSREKKESFPLTVTSAQKNPTAFYLCASCHVARPTYEQYFGPGTRLTVT.

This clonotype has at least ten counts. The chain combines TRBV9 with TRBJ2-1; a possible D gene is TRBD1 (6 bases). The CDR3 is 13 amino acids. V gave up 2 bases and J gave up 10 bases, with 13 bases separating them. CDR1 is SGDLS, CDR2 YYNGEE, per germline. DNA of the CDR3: TGTGCCAGCAGCGTCCCCCAAAGGGGGGAGCAGTTCTTC. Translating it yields CASSVPQRGEQFF.

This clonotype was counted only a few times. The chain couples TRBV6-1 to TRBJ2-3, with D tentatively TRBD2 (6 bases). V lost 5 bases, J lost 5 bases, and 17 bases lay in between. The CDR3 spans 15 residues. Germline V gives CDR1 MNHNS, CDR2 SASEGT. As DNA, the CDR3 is TGTGCCAGCAGTTCCCCGGAGGGCGGAATAGATACGCAGTATTTT. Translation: CASSSPEGGIDTQYF.

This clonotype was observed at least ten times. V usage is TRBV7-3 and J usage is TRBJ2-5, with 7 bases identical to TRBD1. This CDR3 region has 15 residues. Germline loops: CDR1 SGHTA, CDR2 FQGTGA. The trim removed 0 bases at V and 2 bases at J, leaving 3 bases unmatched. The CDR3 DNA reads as TGTGCCAGCAGCTTAACGTCGGACAGGCAAGAGACCCAGTACTTC. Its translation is CASSLTSDRQETQYF.